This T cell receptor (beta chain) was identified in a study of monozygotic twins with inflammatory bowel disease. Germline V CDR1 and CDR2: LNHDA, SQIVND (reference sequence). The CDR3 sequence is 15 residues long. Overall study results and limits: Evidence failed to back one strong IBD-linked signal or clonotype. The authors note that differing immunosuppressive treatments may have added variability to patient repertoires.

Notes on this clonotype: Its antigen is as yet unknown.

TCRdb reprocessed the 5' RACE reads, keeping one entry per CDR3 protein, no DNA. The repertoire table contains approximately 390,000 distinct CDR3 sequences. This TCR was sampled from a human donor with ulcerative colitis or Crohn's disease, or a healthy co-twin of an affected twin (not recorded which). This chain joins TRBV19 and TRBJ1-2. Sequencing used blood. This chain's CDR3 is CASSVMSAANYGYTF. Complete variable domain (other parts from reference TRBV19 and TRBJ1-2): DGGITQSPKYLFRKEGQNVTLSCEQNLNHDAMYWYRQDPGQGLRLIYYSQIVNDFQKGDIAEGYSVSREKKESFPLTVTSAQKNPTAFYLCASSVMSAANYGYTFGSGTRLTVV.